This TCR beta chain was identified during a study of cytomegalovirus exposure and HLA in healthy donors. In the study overall: Some 90 million unique TCRs from HLA-typed donors were held in an early data release.

In the case of this clone: The target antigen is unknown.

Study-wide findings and caveats: Excluded: some indistinguishable V segments such as TRBV6-2 and TRBV6-3. A prior analysis recorded that most TCR beta V segments were productive about 87% or about 30% of the time.

V lost 3 bases, J lost 3 bases, and 8 bases stayed unmatched. Looked up from germline, CDR1 is MNHEY and CDR2 is SMNVEV (reference sequence). The CDR3 has 15 residues. The PCR had 60 Vbeta and 13 Jbeta primers. Clones were read by immunoSEQ multiplex PCR, and TCRdb kept only the in-frame ones, dropping some. This repertoire shows under 200,000 clones, about 68% found once; its top ten account for around 1.4%. The rearrangement joins TRBV27 to TRBJ2-7, with 7 bases matching TRBD1. This sequence was found in a man younger than 30 in good health and CMV-seronegative. Sequenced: PBMCs. CDR3 bases: TGTGCCAGCAGTTTCAGAAGGGGGCTTTTCTACGAGCAGTACTTC. It yields the protein CASSFRRGLFYEQYF.